This TCR beta chain stems from a study of T cell responses to AZD1222 COVID-19 vaccine. Measured with immunoSEQ multiplex PCR; TCRdb has only the in-frame clones, and not every one. This table has some 97,000 clones, about 83% appearing once. With 0 bases removed from V and 9 bases from J, the gap between germline ends came to 12 bases. This CDR3 has 14 residues. Per germline, CDR1 MNHEY and CDR2 SVGEGT. The TCR was taken from an adult in good health. The specimen was peripheral blood, collected on day 0 of AZD1222 vaccination. The chain recombines TRBV6-2 or TRBV6-3 with TRBJ1-5; D gene unclear. The DNA for the CDR3 is TGTGCCAGCAGTTACTCGAGTATTGTGGGGCCCCAGCATTTT. Residues: CASSYSSIVGPQHF.